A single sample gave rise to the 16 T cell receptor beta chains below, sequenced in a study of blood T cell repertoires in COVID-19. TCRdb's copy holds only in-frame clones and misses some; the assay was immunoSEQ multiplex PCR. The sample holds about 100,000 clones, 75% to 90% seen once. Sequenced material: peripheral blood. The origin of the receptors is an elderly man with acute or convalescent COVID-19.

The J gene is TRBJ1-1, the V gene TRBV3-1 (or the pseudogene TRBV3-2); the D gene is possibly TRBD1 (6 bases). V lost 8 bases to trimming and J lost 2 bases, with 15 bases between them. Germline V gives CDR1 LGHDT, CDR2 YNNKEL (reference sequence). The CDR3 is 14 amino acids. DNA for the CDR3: TGTGCCAGCGGTTCGTTGGACAGAAACACTGAAGCTTTCTTT. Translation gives CASGSLDRNTEAFF.

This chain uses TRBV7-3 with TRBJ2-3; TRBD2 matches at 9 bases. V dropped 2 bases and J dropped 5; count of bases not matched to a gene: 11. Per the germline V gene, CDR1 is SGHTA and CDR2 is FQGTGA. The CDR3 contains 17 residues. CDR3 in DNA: TGTGCCAGCAGCTTATCCCCCCGTAGCGGGAGATTAGATACGCAGTATTTT. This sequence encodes CASSLSPRSGRLDTQYF.

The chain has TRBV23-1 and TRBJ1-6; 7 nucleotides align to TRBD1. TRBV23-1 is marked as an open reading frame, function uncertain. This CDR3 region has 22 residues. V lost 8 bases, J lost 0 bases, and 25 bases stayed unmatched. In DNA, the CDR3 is TGCGCCAGCCTCGCCCCCCCACTTTCCCTACAAAACAGGGGCTCCTATAATTCACCCCTCCACTTT. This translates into CASLAPPLSLQNRGSYNSPLHF.

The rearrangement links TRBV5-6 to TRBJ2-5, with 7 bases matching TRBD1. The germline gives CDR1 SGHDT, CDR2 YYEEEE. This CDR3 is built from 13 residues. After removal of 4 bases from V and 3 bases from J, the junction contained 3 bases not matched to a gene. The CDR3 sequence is CASSLTGEETQYF. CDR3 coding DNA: TGTGCCAGCAGCCTCACAGGGGAAGAGACCCAGTACTTC.

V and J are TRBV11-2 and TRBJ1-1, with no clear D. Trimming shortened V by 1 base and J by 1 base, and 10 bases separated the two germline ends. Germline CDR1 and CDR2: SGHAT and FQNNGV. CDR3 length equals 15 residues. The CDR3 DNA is TGTGCCAGCAGCTTAGCCCTAACCGAGAACACTGAAGCTTTCTTT. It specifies CASSLALTENTEAFF.

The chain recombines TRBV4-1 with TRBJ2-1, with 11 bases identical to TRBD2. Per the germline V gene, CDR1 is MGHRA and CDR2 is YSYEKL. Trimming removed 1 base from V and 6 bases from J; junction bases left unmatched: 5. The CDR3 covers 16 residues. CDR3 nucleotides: TGCGCCAGCAGCCAAGCCGGACTAGCGGGTCTCAATGAGCAGTTCTTC. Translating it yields CASSQAGLAGLNEQFF.

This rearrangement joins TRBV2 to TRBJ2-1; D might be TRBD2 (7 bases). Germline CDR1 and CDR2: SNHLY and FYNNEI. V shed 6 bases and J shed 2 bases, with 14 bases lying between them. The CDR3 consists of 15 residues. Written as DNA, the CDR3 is TGTGCCAGCAGGGGGGGGACACAACCCTACAATGAGCAGTTCTTC. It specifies CASRGGTQPYNEQFF.

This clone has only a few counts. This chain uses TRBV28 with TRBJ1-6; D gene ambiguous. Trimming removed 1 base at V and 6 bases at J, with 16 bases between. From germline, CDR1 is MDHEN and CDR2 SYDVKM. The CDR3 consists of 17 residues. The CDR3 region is CASSLLSSEDFNSPLHF. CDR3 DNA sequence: TGTGCCAGCAGTTTATTGTCCAGCGAAGACTTTAATTCACCCCTCCACTTT. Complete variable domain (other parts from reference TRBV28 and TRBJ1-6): DVKVTQSSRYLVKRTGEKVFLECVQDMDHENMFWYRQDPGLGLRLIYFSYDVKMKEKGDIPEGYSVSREKKERFSLILESASTNQTSMYLCASSLLSSEDFNSPLHFGNGTRLTVT.

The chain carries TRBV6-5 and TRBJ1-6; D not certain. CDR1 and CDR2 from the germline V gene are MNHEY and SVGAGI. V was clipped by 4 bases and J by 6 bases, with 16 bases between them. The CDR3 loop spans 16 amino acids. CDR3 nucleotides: TGTGCCAGCAGTTTGAAAGCCGGGGTCGGTAATTCACCCCTCCACTTT. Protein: CASSLKAGVGNSPLHF.

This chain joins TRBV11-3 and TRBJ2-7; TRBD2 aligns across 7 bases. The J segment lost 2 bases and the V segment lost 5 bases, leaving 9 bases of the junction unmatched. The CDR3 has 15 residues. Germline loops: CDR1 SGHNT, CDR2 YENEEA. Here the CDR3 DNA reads TGTGCCAGCAGCAAAGCAAGCGGGGAGACCTACGAGCAGTACTTC. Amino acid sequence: CASSKASGETYEQYF.

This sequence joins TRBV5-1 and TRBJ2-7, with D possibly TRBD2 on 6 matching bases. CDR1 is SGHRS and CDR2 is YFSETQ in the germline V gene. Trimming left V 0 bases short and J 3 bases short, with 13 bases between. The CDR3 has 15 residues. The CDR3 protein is CASSLASTGVYEQYF. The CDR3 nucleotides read TGCGCCAGCAGCTTGGCCTCAACGGGAGTCTACGAGCAGTACTTC.

This CDR3 is CASSLGPYNSPLHF. In DNA, the CDR3 is TGTGCCAGCAGCTTAGGGCCGTATAATTCACCCCTCCACTTT. This rearrangement joins TRBV27 to TRBJ1-6; D unresolved. Germline V gene data show CDR1 as MNHEY and CDR2 as SMNVEV (reference sequence). The V end was cut by 6 bases, the J end by 4 bases, with 10 bases between. This CDR3 is built from 14 residues.

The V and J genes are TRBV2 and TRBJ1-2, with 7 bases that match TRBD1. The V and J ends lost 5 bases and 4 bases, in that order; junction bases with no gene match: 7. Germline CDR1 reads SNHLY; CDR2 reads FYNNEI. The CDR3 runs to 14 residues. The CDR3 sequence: CASSTGAKSYGYTF. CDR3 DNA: TGTGCCAGCAGTACAGGGGCGAAGAGCTATGGCTACACCTTC.

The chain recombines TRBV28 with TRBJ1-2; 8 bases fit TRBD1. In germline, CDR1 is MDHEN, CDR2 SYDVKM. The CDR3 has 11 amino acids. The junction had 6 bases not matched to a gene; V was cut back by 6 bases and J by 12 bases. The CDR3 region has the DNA TGTGCCAGCAGCCACACAGGGGGGAACACCTTC. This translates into CASSHTGGNTF.

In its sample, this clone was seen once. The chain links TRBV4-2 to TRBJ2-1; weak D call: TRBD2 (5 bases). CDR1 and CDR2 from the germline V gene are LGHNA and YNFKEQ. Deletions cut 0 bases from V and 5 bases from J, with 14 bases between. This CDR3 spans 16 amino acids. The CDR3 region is CASSQDYGVRNNEQFF. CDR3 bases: TGTGCCAGCAGCCAAGATTACGGGGTCCGAAACAATGAGCAGTTCTTC.

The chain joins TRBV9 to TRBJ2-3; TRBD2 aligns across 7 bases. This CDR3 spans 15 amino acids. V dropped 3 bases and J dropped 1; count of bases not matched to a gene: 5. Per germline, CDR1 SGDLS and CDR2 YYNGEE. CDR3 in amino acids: CASSAGGVGTDTQYF. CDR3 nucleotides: TGTGCCAGCAGCGCGGGAGGAGTGGGCACAGATACGCAGTATTTT.